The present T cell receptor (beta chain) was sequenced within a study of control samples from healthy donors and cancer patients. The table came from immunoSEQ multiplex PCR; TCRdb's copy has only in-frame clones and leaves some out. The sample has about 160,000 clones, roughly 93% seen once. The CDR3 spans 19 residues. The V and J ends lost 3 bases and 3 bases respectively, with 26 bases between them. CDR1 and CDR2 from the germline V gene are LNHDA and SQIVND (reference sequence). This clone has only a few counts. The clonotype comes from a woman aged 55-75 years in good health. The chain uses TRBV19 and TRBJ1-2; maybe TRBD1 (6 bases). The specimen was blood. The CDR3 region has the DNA TGTGCCAGTAGTATCCCACCAAGGGACATCACCTCACGCCACTATGGCTACACCTTC. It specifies CASSIPPRDITSRHYGYTF.